The T cell receptor beta chain described here comes from a study of cytomegalovirus exposure and HLA in healthy donors. Turning to this clone: The antigen is unknown.

The study's findings and limits: With further analysis later on, most CMV-associated TCR beta chains appeared HLA-restricted.

The PCR used 60 Vbeta and 13 Jbeta primers. Profiling relied on immunoSEQ multiplex PCR, and the TCRdb table lists in-frame clones only, not all of them. The sample lists approximately 160,000 clones, over 75% occurring once. There are 15 residues in the CDR3. CDR1 is MNHEY and CDR2 is SMNVEV in the germline V gene (reference sequence). J lost 0 bases, V lost 6 bases, and 8 bases had no gene match. V is TRBV27 and J is TRBJ2-7; 7 bases are a match to TRBD1. What was sequenced was PBMCs. This clonotype was obtained from a woman aged 25 to 39 in good health and CMV-seronegative. The CDR3 spells CASSPADRASYEQYF. In nucleotides, the CDR3 is TGTGCCAGCAGCCCCGCTGACAGGGCCTCCTACGAGCAGTACTTC.